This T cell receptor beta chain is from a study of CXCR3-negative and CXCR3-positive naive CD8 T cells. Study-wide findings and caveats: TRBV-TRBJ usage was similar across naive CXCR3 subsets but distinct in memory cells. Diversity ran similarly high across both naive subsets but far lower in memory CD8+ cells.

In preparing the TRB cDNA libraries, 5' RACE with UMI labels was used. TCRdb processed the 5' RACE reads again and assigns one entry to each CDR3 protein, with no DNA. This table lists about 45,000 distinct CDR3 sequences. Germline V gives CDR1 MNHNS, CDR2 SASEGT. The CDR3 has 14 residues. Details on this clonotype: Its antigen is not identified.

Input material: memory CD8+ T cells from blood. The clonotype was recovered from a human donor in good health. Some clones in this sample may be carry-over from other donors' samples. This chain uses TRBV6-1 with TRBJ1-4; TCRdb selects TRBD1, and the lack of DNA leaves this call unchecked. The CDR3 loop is CASNLGGAGEKLFF.